This T cell receptor (beta chain) comes out of a study of shared clonotypes between healthy human individuals. Study-wide results and limits: Only a few donors were included, so the genetic and exposure-history diversity represented was limited.

The CDR3 spans 16 residues. J gave up 12 bases and V 2 bases, and 14 bases lay outside the gene matches. Germline assignment: CDR1 SGHDT and CDR2 YYEEEE. As for this clone: Its antigen is undetermined.

Adult donors, all healthy and HIV-negative, had no recent acute infections or vaccinations. Those who donated, Caucasian adults without exception, all lived in Nashville, Tennessee. Extraction of genomic DNA in unsorted samples used approximately 100 million PBMCs. Here immunoSEQ multiplex PCR was the method, and the copy in TCRdb shows in-frame clones only, minus some. The data contain around 450,000 clones, about 76% of them singletons. The V gene is TRBV5-6, the J gene TRBJ2-1, with 10 bases fitting TRBD2. Sequencing was carried out using PBMCs. The receptor was derived from a woman aged 40 to 49 in good health. Some clones in this sample may be carry-over from other donors' samples. This CDR3 reads CASSLPGTRTSGVQFF. The CDR3 nucleotides read TGTGCCAGCAGCTTACCGGGGACTCGGACTAGCGGAGTGCAGTTCTTC.